The present entry profiles one T cell receptor beta chain with its context. The CDR3 runs 16 residues. Trimming cost V 4 bases and J 1 base; bases outside gene matches: 10. Germline-derived CDR1 and CDR2 are GTSNPN and SVGIG (reference sequence). The data were taken from a study of blood T cell repertoires in COVID-19. Turning to the study itself: Whether acute or convalescent, the COVID-19 samples came from the United States, Italy and Spain.

The repertoire was sequenced with immunoSEQ multiplex PCR; TCRdb's copy has only in-frame clones and lacks some. This table holds about 300,000 clones, 75% to 90% found once. The receptor's source is a woman aged 40 to 55 who had recovered from COVID-19. Material for sequencing was PBMCs or T cells enriched from blood (not recorded which). The rearrangement joins TRBV30 to TRBJ2-3; 8 bases align to TRBD2. For the CDR3, the DNA is TGTGCCTGGAACATCGGGGGGGGCGTGGGCACAGATACGCAGTATTTT. Amino acid sequence: CAWNIGGGVGTDTQYF.